This T cell receptor (beta chain) was identified in a study of T-cell memory formation after mild COVID-19. Study-level information: TCR clusters were mostly confined to one donor each.

TCRdb called the 5' RACE reads again in MiXCR, with one record for every CDR3 protein. This table holds about 400,000 distinct CDR3 sequences, 24% found once. Study-wide findings and caveats: Most CD4+ clones that shrank were in CM and EM, while CD8+ ones turned up in EMRA.

This clonotype was seen at least ten times. The target antigen is unknown. The CDR3 covers 12 residues. Germline loops: CDR1 SEHNR, CDR2 FQNEAQ (reference sequence). V was shortened by 3 bases and J by 6 bases, with 7 bases between the two germline ends. The receptor was derived from an adult woman who had mild COVID-19 (a few samples of this study predate the infection). Cell type and time point are not known. V is TRBV7-9 and J is TRBJ2-3, with D tentatively TRBD2 (5 bases). The sequenced sample consisted of PBMCs or a T cell subset sorted from them (not recorded which). The CDR3 spells CASSFEGDTQYF. The DNA for the CDR3 is TGTGCCAGCAGCTTTGAGGGTGATACGCAGTATTTT.